Below, 28 T cell receptor beta chains from the same sample are listed, as sequenced in a study of cytomegalovirus exposure and HLA in healthy donors. Primers included in the PCR were 60 Vbeta and 13 Jbeta primers. TCRdb's copy holds only in-frame clones and misses some; the assay was immunoSEQ multiplex PCR. Of roughly 38,000 clones in the sample, around 76% were seen once. The sequencing sample was made of PBMCs. These receptors came from a woman aged 25 to 39 in good health and CMV-seropositive.

The sample holds a few counts of this clone. The CDR3: CASSPGGSGGSAGYF. In nucleotides, the CDR3 is TGTGCCAGCAGCCCTGGGGGTAGCGGGGGCTCCGCGGGGTACTTC. The rearrangement uses TRBV7-9 and TRBJ2-7, with TRBD2 matching over 9 bases. This CDR3 has 15 residues. V lost 5 bases to trimming and J lost 12 bases; unmatched junction nucleotides: 17. From germline, CDR1 is SEHNR and CDR2 FQNEAQ (reference sequence).

J is TRBJ2-7 and V is TRBV18; 13 positions agree with TRBD2. The germline V gene encodes CDR1 KGHSH and CDR2 LQKENI. The V gene end was trimmed by 3 bases and the J gene end by 0 bases; junction bases not matched to a gene: 5. The CDR3 runs 17 residues. DNA of the CDR3: TGTGCCAGCTCACCCAGGACTAGCGGGGGTTCCTCCTACGAGCAGTACTTC. Protein sequence: CASSPRTSGGSSYEQYF.

The rearrangement joins TRBV18 to TRBJ2-3; 10 nucleotides agree with TRBD2. Germline CDR1 reads KGHSH; CDR2 reads LQKENI. The J segment lost 4 bases and the V segment lost 4 bases, leaving 8 bases of the junction unmatched. The CDR3 runs 16 residues. The CDR3 loop is CASSRQSGRGSDTQYF. The CDR3 coding sequence is TGTGCCAGCTCACGCCAAAGCGGGAGGGGATCAGATACGCAGTATTTT.

The rearrangement joins TRBV6-1 to TRBJ2-1, with a possible D match to TRBD1 (7 bases). Germline V gene data show CDR1 as MNHNS and CDR2 as SASEGT. V shed 5 bases and J shed 5 bases, with 16 bases lying between them. The length of the CDR3 is 15 residues. The CDR3, as DNA: TGTGCCAGCAGTCCACGGGAGACAGGGCACAATGAGCAGTTCTTC. This codes for CASSPRETGHNEQFF.

The chain joins TRBV13 to TRBJ2-1, with 11 bases that match TRBD2. This CDR3 is built from 15 residues. Germline V gene data show CDR1 as PRHDT and CDR2 as FYEKMQ (reference sequence). The V and J ends lost 5 bases and 10 bases, in that order; junction bases with no gene match: 10. The CDR3 spells CASSVGLAGTWEQFF. CDR3 DNA: TGTGCCAGCAGCGTCGGACTAGCGGGTACTTGGGAGCAGTTCTTC.

This chain uses TRBV19 with TRBJ2-1; 7 nucleotides match TRBD2. The CDR3 is 14 residues long. V gave up 5 bases and J gave up 6 bases; unmatched junction bases: 7. CDR1 is LNHDA and CDR2 is SQIVND in the germline V gene (reference sequence). CDR3 coding DNA: TGTGCCAGTAGTCGGGAGGCTGAAGTCAATGAGCAGTTCTTC. It specifies CASSREAEVNEQFF.

On this clone itself: The junction shows a germline mismatch at one end, possibly a read error. J is TRBJ2-7 and V is TRBV7-9, with TRBD1 matching over 7 bases. CDR1 and CDR2 from the germline V gene are SEHNR and FQNEAQ (reference sequence). The length of the CDR3 is 15 residues. The CDR3 DNA reads as TGTTCCAGCAGCCCTGACAGGGCATTCTCCTACGAGCAGTACTTC. This encodes CSSSPDRAFSYEQYF.

This clone was counted a single time. This rearrangement joins TRBV7-6 to TRBJ2-7; 7 bases are a match to TRBD1. The germline V gene encodes CDR1 SGHVS and CDR2 FNYEAQ. CDR3 length: 16 amino acids. The J segment lost 2 bases and the V segment lost 1 base, leaving 8 bases of the junction unmatched. CDR3 amino acids: CASSLGKGAPTYEQYF. The CDR3 region has the DNA TGTGCCAGCAGCTTAGGAAAGGGGGCCCCCACCTACGAGCAGTACTTC. Filled out from reference TRBV7-6 and TRBJ2-7, the complete variable domain reads GAGVSQSPRYKVTKRGQDVALRCDPISGHVSLYWYRQALGQGPEFLTYFNYEAQQDKSGLPNDRFSAERPEGSISTLTIQRTEQRDSAMYRCASSLGKGAPTYEQYFGPGTRLTVT.

V gene TRBV5-4 combines with J gene TRBJ1-2; 10 bases line up with TRBD1. This CDR3 region has 15 residues. Trimming at V came to 0 bases and at J to 8 bases, leaving 7 bases not matched to a gene. Germline lookup yields CDR1 SGHNT and CDR2 YYREEE (reference sequence). CDR3 coding DNA: TGTGCCAGCAGCTTGGCTCCCGGGACAGGGGACGGCTACACCTTC. Its translation: CASSLAPGTGDGYTF.

This rearrangement joins TRBV9 to TRBJ1-1, with a tentative D call TRBD1 (6 bases). CDR3 size: 16 residues. From germline, CDR1 is SGDLS and CDR2 YYNGEE. V shed 0 bases and J shed 3 bases, with 15 bases lying between them. DNA for the CDR3: TGTGCCAGCAGCGTAGAGGGGGTTGTGAGGGACACTGAAGCTTTCTTT. Its protein product is CASSVEGVVRDTEAFF.

With regard to this clone: At one end, the junction sequence differs from germline, possibly due to a read error. The rearrangement links TRBV7-9 to TRBJ2-1; 13 nucleotides match TRBD2. Germline CDR1 SEHNR, CDR2 FQNEAQ (reference sequence). The CDR3 sequence is 19 residues long. In nucleotides, the CDR3 is TGTTCCAGCAGCTCCGCCCAGTGGACTAGCGGGAGCTCCTACAATGAGCAGTTCTTC. This translates into CSSSSAQWTSGSSYNEQFF.

CDR3 sequence (DNA): TGCGCCAGCAGCCCAAGACCGCAACAGGGTATGAACACTGAAGCTTTCTTT. Translated: CASSPRPQQGMNTEAFF. The rearrangement uses TRBV5-1 and TRBJ1-1, with D maybe TRBD1 (6 bases). V was shortened by 4 bases and J by 0 bases, with 19 bases between the two germline ends. The CDR3 has 17 amino acids. Germline V gene lookup returns CDR1 SGHRS and CDR2 YFSETQ.

The chain links TRBV11-2 to TRBJ1-3; D not certain. Per germline, CDR1 SGHAT and CDR2 FQNNGV. CDR3 length: 16 amino acids. The V end was cut by 5 bases, the J end by 0 bases, with 14 bases between. The CDR3 region is CASSLGWLSSGNTIYF. The CDR3 coding sequence is TGTGCCAGCAGCCTCGGGTGGCTGAGCTCTGGAAACACCATATATTTT.

The V gene is TRBV6-5, the J gene TRBJ1-1; possibly TRBD1 for D (5 bases). Germline CDR1 MNHEY, CDR2 SVGAGI. The CDR3 runs 15 residues. V was shortened by 2 bases and J by 1 base, with 11 bases between the two germline ends. Here the CDR3 DNA reads TGTGCCAGCAGTTACGGGGGGATGGCGAACACTGAAGCTTTCTTT. It codes for CASSYGGMANTEAFF.

V is TRBV28 and J is TRBJ1-4; possibly TRBD1 for D (6 bases). This CDR3 contains 15 residues. V dropped 2 bases and J dropped 7 bases, with 14 bases sitting between them. Per germline, CDR1 MDHEN and CDR2 SYDVKM. DNA for the CDR3: TGTGCCAGCAGTTTAAGGGACATCTACCTTGAAAAACTGTTTTTT. Translating gives CASSLRDIYLEKLFF.

V usage is TRBV5-1 and J usage is TRBJ2-3; tentatively, D is TRBD1 (7 bases). CDR3 length: 14 amino acids. Germline V gene sequence: CDR1 SGHRS, CDR2 YFSETQ. With 5 bases removed from V and 2 bases from J, the gap between germline ends came to 12 bases. The CDR3: CASRAGQYTDTQYF. The CDR3 DNA reads TGCGCCAGCAGGGCGGGACAGTACACAGATACGCAGTATTTT.

The chain uses TRBV4-1 and TRBJ1-2, with TRBD1 matching over 7 bases. CDR1 and CDR2 (germline): MGHRA, YSYEKL. The CDR3 covers 16 residues. Unmatched junction bases numbered 5, after V lost 1 base and J lost 0 bases. The CDR3 sequence: CASSQGPGQSNYGYTF. The CDR3 bases are TGCGCCAGCAGCCAAGGGCCGGGACAGTCTAACTATGGCTACACCTTC.

With respect to this clone: Sequence at one end of the junction differs from germline and may be a read error. This chain joins TRBV7-9 and TRBJ1-3; no clear D gene. Germline V gene lookup returns CDR1 SEHNR and CDR2 FQNEAQ (reference sequence). This CDR3 comprises 12 residues. The CDR3 here is CSSTFSGNTIYF. The CDR3 bases are TGTTCCAGCACGTTCTCTGGAAACACCATATATTTT.

The chain employs TRBV19 and TRBJ1-5; 7 bases agree with TRBD1. Germline-derived CDR1 and CDR2 are LNHDA and SQIVND (reference sequence). This CDR3 has 14 residues. The CDR3 here is CASSQLDRREPQHF. The CDR3, as DNA: TGTGCTTCGTCGCAACTGGACAGGAGGGAGCCCCAGCATTTT.

The rearrangement uses TRBV5-4 and TRBJ2-7; 8 positions agree with TRBD1. CDR1 SGHNT and CDR2 YYREEE come from the germline V gene (reference sequence). Trimming at V came to 2 bases and at J to 6 bases, leaving 4 bases not matched to a gene. The CDR3 is 13 residues long. The CDR3, as DNA: TGTGCCAGCAGCTTAAAAACAGGGGGCGAGCAGTACTTC. The encoded protein is CASSLKTGGEQYF.

This clone came up a few times. This rearrangement joins TRBV18 to TRBJ1-5; 7 bases line up with TRBD1. The ends lost 3 bases at V and 0 bases at J; junction bases unmatched: 11. Germline V gene sequence: CDR1 KGHSH, CDR2 LQKENI. This CDR3 region has 18 residues. CDR3 nucleotide sequence: TGTGCCAGCTCACCGTTCGGGCCGGGACAGTCTAGCAATCAGCCCCAGCATTTT. Protein sequence: CASSPFGPGQSSNQPQHF.

This clone was counted only a few times. This chain connects TRBV7-9 to TRBJ2-1, with a tentative D call TRBD2 (5 bases). Looked up from germline, CDR1 is SEHNR and CDR2 is FQNEAQ (reference sequence). CDR3 length equals 14 residues. Trimming took off 4 bases at V and 9 bases at J, with 16 bases between the two ends. CDR3 sequence (DNA): TGTGCCAGCAGCTCCTCCGGAGGACCAGTTGAGCAGTTCTTC. Its translation: CASSSSGGPVEQFF.

In its sample, this clone is medium-sized. The chain has TRBV28 and TRBJ1-5; D uncertain. The CDR3 consists of 14 residues. From germline, CDR1 is MDHEN and CDR2 SYDVKM. V was trimmed by 2 bases and J by 3 bases, leaving 8 bases between them. In nucleotides, the CDR3 is TGTGCCAGCAGTTTACAGGACTACAATCAGCCCCAGCATTTT. It yields the protein CASSLQDYNQPQHF.

The chain carries TRBV6-1 and TRBJ1-5; TRBD1 might be the D (5 bases). Germline values: CDR1 MNHNS, CDR2 SASEGT. Trimming cost V 4 bases and J 4 bases, with 20 bases left between them. CDR3 size: 17 residues. CDR3 sequence (DNA): TGTGCCAGCAGTGGGGGGGGAAATCCAGTTTTAAATCAGCCCCAGCATTTT. Its protein is CASSGGGNPVLNQPQHF.

This sequence joins TRBV6-6 and TRBJ1-5, with D unresolved. The CDR3 is 15 amino acids. CDR1 is MNHNY and CDR2 is SVGAGI in the germline V gene (reference sequence). V shed 1 base and J shed 0 bases, with 7 bases lying between them. The CDR3 DNA sequence: TGTGCCAGCAGTTACTTGATAGATAGCAATCAGCCCCAGCATTTT. Translation gives CASSYLIDSNQPQHF.

J is TRBJ1-5 and V is TRBV9, with 8 bases fitting TRBD1. Germline CDR1 is SGDLS and CDR2 is YYNGEE. After removal of 4 bases from V and 5 bases from J, the junction contained 8 bases not matched to a gene. CDR3 length equals 15 residues. The CDR3, as DNA: TGTGCCAGCAGCATGGACGGACAGGGCGATCAGCCCCAGCATTTT. This translates into CASSMDGQGDQPQHF.

J is TRBJ1-1 and V is TRBV21-1. TRBV21-1 is an annotated pseudogene. CDR3 length: 13 amino acids. The CDR3 coding sequence is TGTGCCAGCAGCAAATGGCGAGCGGATGAAGCTTTCTTT. Amino acids: CASSKWRADEAFF.

The genes are TRBV19 and TRBJ1-2; the D is unclear. The CDR3 has 13 amino acids. V lost 3 bases, J lost 2 bases, and 7 bases lay in between. Germline V gene sequence: CDR1 LNHDA, CDR2 SQIVND (reference sequence). CDR3 nucleotide sequence: TGTGCCAGTAGTATCACGGGGAACTATGGCTACACCTTC. Amino acid sequence: CASSITGNYGYTF.